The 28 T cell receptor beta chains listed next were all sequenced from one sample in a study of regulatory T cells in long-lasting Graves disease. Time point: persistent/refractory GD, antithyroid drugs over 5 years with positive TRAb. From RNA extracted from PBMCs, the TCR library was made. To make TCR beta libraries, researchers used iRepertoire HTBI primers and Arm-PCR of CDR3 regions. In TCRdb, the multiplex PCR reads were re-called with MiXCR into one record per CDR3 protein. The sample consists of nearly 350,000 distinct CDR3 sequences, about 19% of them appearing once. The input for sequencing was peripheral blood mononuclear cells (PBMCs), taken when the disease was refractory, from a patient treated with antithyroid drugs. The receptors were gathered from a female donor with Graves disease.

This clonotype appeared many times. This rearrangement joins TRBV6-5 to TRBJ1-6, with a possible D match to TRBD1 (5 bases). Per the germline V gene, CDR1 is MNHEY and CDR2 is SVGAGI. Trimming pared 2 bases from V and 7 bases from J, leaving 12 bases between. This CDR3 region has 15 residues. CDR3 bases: TGTGCCAGCAGTTACGGGGGAACACGAAATTCACCCCTCCACTTT. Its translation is CASSYGGTRNSPLHF.

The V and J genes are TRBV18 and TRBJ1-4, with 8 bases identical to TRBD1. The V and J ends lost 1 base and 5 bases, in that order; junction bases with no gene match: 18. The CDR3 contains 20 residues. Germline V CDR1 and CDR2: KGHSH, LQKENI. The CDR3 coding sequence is TGTGCCAGCTCACCACGCCTGACCGGGCCAGGGGGCGCGTCGAATGAAAAACTGTTTTTT. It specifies CASSPRLTGPGGASNEKLFF. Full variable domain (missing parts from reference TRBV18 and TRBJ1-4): NAGVMQNPRHLVRRRGQEARLRCSPMKGHSHVYWYRQLPEEGLKFMVYLQKENIIDESGMPKERFSAEFPKEGPSILRIQQVVRGDSAAYFCASSPRLTGPGGASNEKLFFGSGTQLSVL.

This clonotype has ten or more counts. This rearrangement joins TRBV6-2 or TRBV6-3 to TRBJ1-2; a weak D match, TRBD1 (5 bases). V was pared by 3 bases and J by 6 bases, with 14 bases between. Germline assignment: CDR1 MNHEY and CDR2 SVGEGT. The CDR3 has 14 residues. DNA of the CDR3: TGTGCCAGCAGTTATCGCCCTGGGGCGGATGGCTACACCTTC. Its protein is CASSYRPGADGYTF.

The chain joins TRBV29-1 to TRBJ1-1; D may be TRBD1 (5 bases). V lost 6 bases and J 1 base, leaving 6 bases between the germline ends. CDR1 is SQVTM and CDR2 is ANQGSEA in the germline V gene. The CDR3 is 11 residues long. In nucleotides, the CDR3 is TGCAGCGTAACAGGGAACACTGAAGCTTTCTTT. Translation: CSVTGNTEAFF.

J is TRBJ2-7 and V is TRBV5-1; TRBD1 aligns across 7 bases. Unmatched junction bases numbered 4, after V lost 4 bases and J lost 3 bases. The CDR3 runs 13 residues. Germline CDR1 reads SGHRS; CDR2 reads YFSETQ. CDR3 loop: CASSDGQVYEQYF. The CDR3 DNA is TGCGCCAGCAGCGACGGACAGGTCTACGAGCAGTACTTC. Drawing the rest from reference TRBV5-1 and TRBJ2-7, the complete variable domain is KAGVTQTPRYLIKTRGQQVTLSCSPISGHRSVSWYQQTPGQGLQFLFEYFSETQRNKGNFPGRFSGRQFSNSRSEMNVSTLELGDSALYLCASSDGQVYEQYFGPGTRLTVT.

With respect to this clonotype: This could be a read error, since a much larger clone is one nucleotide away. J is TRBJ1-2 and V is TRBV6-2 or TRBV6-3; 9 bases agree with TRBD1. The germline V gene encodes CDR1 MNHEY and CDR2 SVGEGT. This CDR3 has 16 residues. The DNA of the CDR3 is TGTGCCAGCAATTCCCTTGTGGACAGGGGCAACTATGGCTGCACCTTC. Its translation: CASNSLVDRGNYGCTF.

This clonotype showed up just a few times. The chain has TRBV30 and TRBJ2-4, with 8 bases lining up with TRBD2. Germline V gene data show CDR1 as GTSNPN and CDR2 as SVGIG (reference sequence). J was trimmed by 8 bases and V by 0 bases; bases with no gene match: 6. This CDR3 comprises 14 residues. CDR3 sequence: CAWSVSSGGYIQYF. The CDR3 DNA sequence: TGTGCCTGGAGTGTCTCGAGCGGGGGTTACATTCAGTACTTC.

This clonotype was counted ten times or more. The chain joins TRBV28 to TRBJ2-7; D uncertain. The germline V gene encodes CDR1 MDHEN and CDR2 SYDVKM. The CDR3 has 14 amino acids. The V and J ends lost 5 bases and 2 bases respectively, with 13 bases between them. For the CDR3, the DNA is TGTGCCAGCAGTGTCCACCTCCGCACCTACGAGCAGTACTTC. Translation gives CASSVHLRTYEQYF.

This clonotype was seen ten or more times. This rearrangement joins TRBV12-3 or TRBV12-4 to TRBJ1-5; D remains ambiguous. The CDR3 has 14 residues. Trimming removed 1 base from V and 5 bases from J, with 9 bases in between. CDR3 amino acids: CASSLVQPDQPQHF. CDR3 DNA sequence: TGTGCCAGCAGTTTAGTACAGCCTGATCAGCCCCAGCATTTT.

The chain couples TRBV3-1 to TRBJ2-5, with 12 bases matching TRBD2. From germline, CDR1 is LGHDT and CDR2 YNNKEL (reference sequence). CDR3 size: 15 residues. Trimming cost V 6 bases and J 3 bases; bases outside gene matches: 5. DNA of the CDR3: TGTGCCAGCAGTCGAAGACTAGCGGGAGAAGAGACCCAGTACTTC. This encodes CASSRRLAGEETQYF.

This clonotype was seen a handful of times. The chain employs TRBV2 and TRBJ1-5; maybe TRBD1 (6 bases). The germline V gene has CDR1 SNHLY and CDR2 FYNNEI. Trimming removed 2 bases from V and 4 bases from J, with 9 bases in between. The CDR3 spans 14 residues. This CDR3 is CASSEQGQNQPQHF. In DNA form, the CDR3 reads TGTGCCAGCAGTGAACAGGGACAAAATCAGCCCCAGCATTTT.

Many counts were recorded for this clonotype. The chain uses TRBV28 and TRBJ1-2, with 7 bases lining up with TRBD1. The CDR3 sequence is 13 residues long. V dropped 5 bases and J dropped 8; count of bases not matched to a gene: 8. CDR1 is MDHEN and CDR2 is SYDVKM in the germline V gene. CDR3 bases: TGTGCCAGCAGTCCCGCACAGGGGAGGGGCTACACCTTC. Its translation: CASSPAQGRGYTF.

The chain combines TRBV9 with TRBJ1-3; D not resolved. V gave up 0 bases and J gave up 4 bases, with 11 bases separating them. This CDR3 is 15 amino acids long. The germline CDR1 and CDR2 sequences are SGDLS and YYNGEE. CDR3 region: CASSVGQAPGNTIYF. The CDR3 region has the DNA TGTGCCAGCAGCGTAGGGCAGGCCCCCGGAAACACCATATATTTT.

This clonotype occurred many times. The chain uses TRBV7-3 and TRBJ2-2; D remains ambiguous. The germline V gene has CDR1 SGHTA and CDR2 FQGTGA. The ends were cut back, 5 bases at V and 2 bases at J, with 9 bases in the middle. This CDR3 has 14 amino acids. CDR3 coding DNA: TGTGCCAGCAGCCTCCACTCAAACACCGGGGAGCTGTTTTTT. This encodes CASSLHSNTGELFF.

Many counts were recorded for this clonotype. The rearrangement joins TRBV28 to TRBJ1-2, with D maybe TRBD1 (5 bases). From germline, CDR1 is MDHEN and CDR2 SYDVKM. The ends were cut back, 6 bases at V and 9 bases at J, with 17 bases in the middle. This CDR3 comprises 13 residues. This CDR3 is CASSSPGLSSYTF. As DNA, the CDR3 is TGTGCCAGCAGCTCGCCGGGACTTTCGAGCTACACCTTC.

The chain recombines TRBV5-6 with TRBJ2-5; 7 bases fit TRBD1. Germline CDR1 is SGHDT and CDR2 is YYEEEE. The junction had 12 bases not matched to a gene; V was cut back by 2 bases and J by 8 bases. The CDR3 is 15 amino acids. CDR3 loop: CASSLRQGETETQYF. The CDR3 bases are TGTGCCAGCAGCTTACGACAGGGCGAGACGGAAACCCAGTACTTC.

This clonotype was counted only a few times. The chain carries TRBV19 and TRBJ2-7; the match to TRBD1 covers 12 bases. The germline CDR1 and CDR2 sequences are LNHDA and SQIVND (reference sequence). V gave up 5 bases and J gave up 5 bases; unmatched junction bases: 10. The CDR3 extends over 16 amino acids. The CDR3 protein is CASSPGTGGNRHEQYF. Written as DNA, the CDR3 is TGTGCCAGTAGTCCAGGGACAGGGGGCAATAGACACGAGCAGTACTTC. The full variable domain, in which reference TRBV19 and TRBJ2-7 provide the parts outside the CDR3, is DGGITQSPKYLFRKEGQNVTLSCEQNLNHDAMYWYRQDPGQGLRLIYYSQIVNDFQKGDIAEGYSVSREKKESFPLTVTSAQKNPTAFYLCASSPGTGGNRHEQYFGPGTRLTVT.

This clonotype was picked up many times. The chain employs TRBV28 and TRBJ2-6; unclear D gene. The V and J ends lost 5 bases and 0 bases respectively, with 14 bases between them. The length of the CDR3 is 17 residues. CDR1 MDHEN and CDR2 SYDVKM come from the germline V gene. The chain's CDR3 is CASSPKDRRSGANVLTF. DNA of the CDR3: TGTGCCAGCAGTCCGAAGGACCGTCGCTCTGGGGCCAACGTCCTGACTTTC. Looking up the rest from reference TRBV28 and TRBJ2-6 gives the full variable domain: DVKVTQSSRYLVKRTGEKVFLECVQDMDHENMFWYRQDPGLGLRLIYFSYDVKMKEKGDIPEGYSVSREKKERFSLILESASTNQTSMYLCASSPKDRRSGANVLTFGAGSRLTVL.

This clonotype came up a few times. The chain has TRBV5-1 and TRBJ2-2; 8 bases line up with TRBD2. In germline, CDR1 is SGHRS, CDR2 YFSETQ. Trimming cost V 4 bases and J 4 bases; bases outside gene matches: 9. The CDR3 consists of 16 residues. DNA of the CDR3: TGCGCCAGCAGCCACAAGCGGGAGATCCTCACCGGGGAGCTGTTTTTT. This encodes CASSHKREILTGELFF.

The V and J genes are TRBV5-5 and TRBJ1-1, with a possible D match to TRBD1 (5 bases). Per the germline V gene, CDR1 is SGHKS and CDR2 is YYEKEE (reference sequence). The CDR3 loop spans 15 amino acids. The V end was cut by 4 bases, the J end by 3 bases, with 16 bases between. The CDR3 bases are TGTGCCAGCAGCAACCGGGACGGTCTCCACACTGAAGCTTTCTTT. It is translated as CASSNRDGLHTEAFF.

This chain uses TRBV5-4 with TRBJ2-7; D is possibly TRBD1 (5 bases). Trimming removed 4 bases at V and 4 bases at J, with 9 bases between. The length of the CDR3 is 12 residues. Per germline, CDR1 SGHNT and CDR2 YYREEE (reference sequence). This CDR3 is CASSRQQYEQYF. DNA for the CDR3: TGTGCCAGCAGCCGACAGCAATACGAGCAGTACTTC.

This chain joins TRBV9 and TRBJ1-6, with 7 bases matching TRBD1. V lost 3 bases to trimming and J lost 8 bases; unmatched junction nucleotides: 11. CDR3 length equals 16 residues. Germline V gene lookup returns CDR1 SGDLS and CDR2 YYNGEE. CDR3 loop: CASSGDSAALDSPLHF. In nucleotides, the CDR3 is TGTGCCAGCAGCGGGGACAGTGCCGCACTTGATTCACCCCTCCACTTT.

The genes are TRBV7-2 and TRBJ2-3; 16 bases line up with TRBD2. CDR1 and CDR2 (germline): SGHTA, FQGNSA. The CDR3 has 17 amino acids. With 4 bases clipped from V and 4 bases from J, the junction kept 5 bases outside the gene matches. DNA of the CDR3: TGTGCCAGCAGCTGGGGGACTAGCGGGGGGGCCGCAGATACGCAGTATTTT. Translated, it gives CASSWGTSGGAADTQYF.

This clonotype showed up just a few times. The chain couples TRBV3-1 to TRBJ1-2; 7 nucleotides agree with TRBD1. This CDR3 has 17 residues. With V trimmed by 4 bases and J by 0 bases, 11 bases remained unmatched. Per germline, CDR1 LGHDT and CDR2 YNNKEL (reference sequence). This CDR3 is CASSPLGNRGTNYGYTF. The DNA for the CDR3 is TGTGCCAGCAGCCCCCTAGGGAACAGGGGAACTAACTATGGCTACACCTTC.

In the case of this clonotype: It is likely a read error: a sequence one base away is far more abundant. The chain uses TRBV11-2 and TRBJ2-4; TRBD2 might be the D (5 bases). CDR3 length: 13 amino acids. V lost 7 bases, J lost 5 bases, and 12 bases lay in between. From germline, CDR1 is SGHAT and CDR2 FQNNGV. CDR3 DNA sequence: TGTGCCAGCACCTCCGGAGGCGAAAACATTCAGTACTTC. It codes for CASTSGGENIQYF.

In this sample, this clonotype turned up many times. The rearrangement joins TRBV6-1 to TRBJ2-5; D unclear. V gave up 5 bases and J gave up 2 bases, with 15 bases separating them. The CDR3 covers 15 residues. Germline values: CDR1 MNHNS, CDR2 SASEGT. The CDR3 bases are TGTGCCAGCAGTAGGTGGGGTCTGCTTCAAGAGACCCAGTACTTC. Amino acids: CASSRWGLLQETQYF.

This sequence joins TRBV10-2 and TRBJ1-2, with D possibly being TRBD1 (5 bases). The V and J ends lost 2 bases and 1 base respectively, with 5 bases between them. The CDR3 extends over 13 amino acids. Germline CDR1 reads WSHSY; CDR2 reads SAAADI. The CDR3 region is CASSEDSNYGYTF. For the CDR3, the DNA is TGCGCCAGCAGTGAGGACAGTAACTATGGCTACACCTTC.

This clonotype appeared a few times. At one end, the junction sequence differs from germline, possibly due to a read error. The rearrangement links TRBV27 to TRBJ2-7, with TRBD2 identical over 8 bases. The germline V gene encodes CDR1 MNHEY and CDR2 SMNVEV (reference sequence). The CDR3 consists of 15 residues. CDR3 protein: CAGSLPSLAGNEQYF. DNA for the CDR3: TGTGCCGGCAGCCTTCCCTCTCTAGCGGGTAACGAGCAGTACTTC.